The 24 T cell receptor beta chains presented below share a single source sample, sequenced in a study of T cell repertoires in cytomegalovirus infection. These TCRs are of unknown antigen specificity. TCRdb processed the reads anew with MiXCR; each CDR3 protein has one entry. Found here are approximately 910,000 distinct CDR3 sequences, roughly 31% of them singletons; the top ten hold about 14%. The specimen was cultured CD8+ T cells from PBMCs, collected from culture after CMV antigen stimulation. The receptors originated from a human donor in good health (CMV status not recorded). Some clones in this sample may be carry-over from other donors' samples.

This clonotype was counted many times. V is TRBV7-2 and J is TRBJ2-3; D possibly uses TRBD1 or TRBD2 (7 bases each). Trimming left V 5 bases short and J 6 bases short, with 15 bases between. The germline V gene encodes CDR1 SGHTA and CDR2 FQGNSA. CDR3 length: 14 residues. This CDR3 reads CASSPRQGGDTQYF. CDR3 DNA: TGTGCCAGCAGCCCCCGACAGGGAGGGGATACGCAGTATTTT.

Here the CDR3 reads CATSRRRDRLTDEQYV. The CDR3 DNA reads TGTGCCACCAGCAGAAGACGGGACCGACTCACCGACGAGCAGTACGTC. The chain links TRBV15 to TRBJ2-7, with D perhaps TRBD1 or TRBD2 (5 bases each). The CDR3 runs 16 residues. Between the trimmed V and J ends, which lost 2 bases and 5 bases, there was a span of 19 bases. In germline, CDR1 is LNHNV, CDR2 YYDKDF (reference sequence).

This clonotype appeared once. The V call is TRBV5-1, the J call TRBJ2-7; possibly TRBD1 or TRBD2 for D (6 bases each). The germline V gene encodes CDR1 SGHRS and CDR2 YFSETQ. The CDR3 is 19 amino acids. The ends were cut back, 2 bases at V and 7 bases at J, with 31 bases in the middle. For the CDR3, the DNA is TGCGCCAGCAGCTTTTCCCCTTTTACCGCGGGACAAACCACTTGGGAGCAGTACGTC. Translated, it gives CASSFSPFTAGQTTWEQYV.

The sample holds many counts of this clonotype. The rearrangement joins TRBV7-6 to TRBJ2-3, with 8 bases that match TRBD2. V was clipped by 5 bases and J by 5 bases; unmatched bases: 6. The V gene's germline CDR1 is SGHVS and CDR2 FNYEAQ. This CDR3 is 14 amino acids long. DNA for the CDR3: TGTGCCAGCAGCCTACGGGGGGGGATAGATACGCAGTATTTT. It is translated as CASSLRGGIDTQYF.

In this sample, this clonotype turned up many times. The V call is TRBV7-2, the J call TRBJ1-5; TRBD1 might be the D (5 bases). The CDR3 runs to 14 residues. From germline, CDR1 is SGHTA and CDR2 FQGNSA. Trimming shortened V by 5 bases and J by 6 bases, and 14 bases separated the two germline ends. CDR3 sequence reads: CASSPSGIAQPQHF. CDR3 DNA sequence: TGTGCCAGCAGCCCGTCAGGGATAGCTCAGCCCCAGCATTTT. Variable domain in full (rest from reference TRBV7-2 and TRBJ1-5): GAGVSQSPSNKVTEKGKDVELRCDPISGHTALYWYRQSLGQGLEFLIYFQGNSAPDKSGLPSDRFSAERTGGSVSTLTIQRTQQEDSAVYLCASSPSGIAQPQHFGDGTRLSIL.

The rearrangement links TRBV9 to TRBJ1-4, with D possibly TRBD1 on 6 matching bases. This CDR3 has 16 amino acids. Looked up from germline, CDR1 is SGDLS and CDR2 is YYNGEE. V was trimmed by 7 bases and J by 3 bases, leaving 19 bases between them. CDR3 protein: CASASLGGAPNEKLFF. The CDR3 DNA reads TGTGCCAGCGCCTCGTTGGGGGGCGCGCCTAATGAAAAACTGTTTTTT.

This rearrangement joins TRBV5-1 to TRBJ1-6, with D possibly matching TRBD1 (5 bases). CDR1 and CDR2 from the germline V gene are SGHRS and YFSETQ. Deletions cut 0 bases from V and 6 bases from J, with 10 bases between. CDR3 length equals 15 residues. In DNA form, the CDR3 reads TGCGCCAGCAGCTTGGAGGTCGACAGTAATTCACCCCTCCACTTT. This codes for CASSLEVDSNSPLHF.

The table lists this clonotype with a few counts. The chain joins TRBV6-4 to TRBJ1-2; 7 bases map to TRBD1. The CDR3 has 16 amino acids. The germline V gene has CDR1 MRHNA and CDR2 SNTAGT. The trim removed 2 bases at V and 4 bases at J, leaving 10 bases unmatched. The CDR3 reads CASSDLTGTDPYGYTF. CDR3 DNA sequence: TGTGCCAGCAGTGACCTCACCGGGACAGACCCCTATGGCTACACCTTC.

A few counts support this clonotype. This sequence joins TRBV20-1 and TRBJ2-1, with D perhaps being TRBD1 or TRBD2 (6 bases each). The germline V gene has CDR1 DFQATT and CDR2 SNEGSKA (reference sequence). The CDR3 runs 13 residues. Trimming took 3 bases from V and 2 from J, leaving 8 bases between them. The CDR3 bases are TGCAGTGCTAGCGGGGGCACCTACAATGAGCAGTTCTTC. Translation gives CSASGGTYNEQFF.

This clonotype occurred a few times. This chain joins TRBV7-9 and TRBJ1-4; 7 bases fit TRBD1. V shed 3 bases, J shed 6 bases, and the junction held 4 bases outside the gene matches. Germline CDR1 and CDR2: SEHNR and FQNEAQ (reference sequence). The CDR3 totals 14 residues. The CDR3 region is CASSFDRDYEKLFF. The CDR3 DNA is TGTGCCAGCAGCTTTGACAGGGATTATGAAAAACTGTTTTTT.

There are a few counts of this clonotype. The chain joins TRBV28 to TRBJ2-7; D could derive from TRBD1 or TRBD2 (5 bases each). Germline V gene data show CDR1 as MDHEN and CDR2 as SYDVKM. The CDR3 is 14 residues long. V was pared by 3 bases and J by 2 bases, with 11 bases between. The CDR3 is CASSFRLGAYEQYV. For the CDR3, the DNA is TGTGCCAGCAGTTTCCGACTGGGGGCCTACGAGCAGTACGTC.

V is TRBV11-1 and J is TRBJ2-7, with D maybe TRBD1 (7 bases). There are 12 residues in the CDR3. V lost 8 bases to trimming and J lost 10 bases, with 18 bases between them. Germline-derived CDR1 and CDR2 are SGHAT and FQDESV (reference sequence). CDR3 DNA: TGTGCCAGCGCGGGGACAGTGCATAGCCAGTACTTC. Translated: CASAGTVHSQYF.

V usage is TRBV6-2 or TRBV6-3 and J usage is TRBJ1-1; D unclear. Germline V gene sequence: CDR1 MNHEY, CDR2 SVGEGT. The CDR3 covers 13 residues. Deletions cut 4 bases from V and 5 bases from J, with 11 bases between. The CDR3 sequence: CASSLSRRTEAFF. DNA for the CDR3: TGTGCCAGCAGTTTAAGTCGAAGAACTGAAGCTTTCTTT.

The chain is built from TRBV15 and TRBJ2-7, with 11 positions matching TRBD2. The V gene end was trimmed by 3 bases and the J gene end by 0 bases; junction bases not matched to a gene: 4. The CDR3 length is 16 residues. Per the germline V gene, CDR1 is LNHNV and CDR2 is YYDKDF (reference sequence). The DNA of the CDR3 is TGTGCCACCAGCAGCTCACTAGCGGGGGTCTCCTACGAGCAGTACGTC. Its protein product is CATSSSLAGVSYEQYV.

This clonotype was picked up a small number of times. The J gene is TRBJ2-1, the V gene TRBV10-3, with a tentative D call TRBD2 (6 bases). Deletions cut 11 bases from V and 6 bases from J, with 11 bases between. The CDR3 length is 11 residues. From germline, CDR1 is ENHRY and CDR2 SYGVKD. Written as DNA, the CDR3 is TGTGCCGCCTTAGCGGCCAATGAGCAGTTCTTC. Its protein product is CAALAANEQFF.

The chain links TRBV4-2 to TRBJ1-3; D unresolved. Between the trimmed V and J ends, which lost 0 bases and 0 bases, there was a span of 6 bases. Germline V gene lookup returns CDR1 LGHNA and CDR2 YNFKEQ. CDR3 length: 15 amino acids. CDR3 in amino acids: CASSQDSISGNTIYF. As DNA, the CDR3 is TGTGCCAGCAGCCAAGATTCCATCTCTGGAAACACCATATATTTT.

In its sample, this clonotype was seen many times. The chain employs TRBV7-6 and TRBJ1-4; D is uncertain. The CDR3 is 16 amino acids. Trimming cost V 0 bases and J 0 bases, with 8 bases left between them. The germline CDR1 and CDR2 sequences are SGHVS and FNYEAQ. CDR3 nucleotide sequence: TGTGCCAGCAGCTTAGCGTTACGGACAACTAATGAAAAACTGTTTTTT. The encoded protein is CASSLALRTTNEKLFF.

The chain employs TRBV2 and TRBJ1-2; 7 positions agree with TRBD1. Trimming cost V 9 bases and J 5 bases; bases outside gene matches: 18. CDR1 and CDR2 (germline): SNHLY, FYNNEI. CDR3 size: 16 residues. The CDR3 region has the DNA TGTGCCAGACTTAAGGCCCTTCAGGGGGAGAGGTATGGCTACACCTTC. Translation gives CARLKALQGERYGYTF.

This clonotype has just one count. The rearrangement uses TRBV6-5 and TRBJ2-1; 7 nucleotides match TRBD1. The germline gives CDR1 MNHEY, CDR2 SVGAGI. The CDR3 is made up of 15 amino acids. Trimming removed 6 bases from V and 6 bases from J; junction bases left unmatched: 11. The CDR3: CASRPETGLINEQFF. In DNA, the CDR3 is TGTGCCAGCAGACCCGAGACAGGGCTTATCAATGAGCAGTTCTTC.

The chain couples TRBV27 to TRBJ2-7, with a weak D call TRBD2 (5 bases). V was cut by 5 bases and J by 0 bases, with 14 bases left in between. CDR1 is MNHEY, CDR2 SMNVEV, per germline (reference sequence). The CDR3 is 15 amino acids. CDR3 loop: CASSPPLGSSYEQYF. DNA of the CDR3: TGTGCCAGCAGTCCCCCCCTGGGGAGCTCCTACGAGCAGTACTTC.

The rearrangement links TRBV12-5 to TRBJ1-1; D not resolved. The V gene's germline CDR1 is LGHNT and CDR2 FRNRAP. This CDR3 spans 15 amino acids. With 5 bases removed from V and 3 bases from J, the gap between germline ends came to 16 bases. This CDR3 is CASGTPHSSYTEAFF. In DNA form, the CDR3 reads TGTGCTAGTGGTACCCCCCACTCTTCGTACACTGAAGCTTTCTTT. The whole variable domain, remainder taken from reference TRBV12-5 and TRBJ1-1, is DARVTQTPRHKVTEMGQEVTMRCQPILGHNTVFWYRQTMMQGLELLAYFRNRAPLDDSGMPKDRFSAEMPDATLATLKIQPSEPRDSAVYFCASGTPHSSYTEAFFGQGTRLTVV.

The V call is TRBV7-3, the J call TRBJ1-6; no firm D call. The CDR3 sequence is 15 residues long. The ends were cut back, 5 bases at V and 6 bases at J, with 14 bases in the middle. Germline loops: CDR1 SGHTA, CDR2 FQGTGA. The CDR3 DNA reads TGTGCCAGCAGCCACCCGCCGTGGAGTAATTCACCCCTCCACTTT. Translating it yields CASSHPPWSNSPLHF.

The CDR3 region has the DNA TGCAGTGCCTTAATTAGCGGGGGGGCGACGTATGAGCAGTTCTTC. This translates into CSALISGGATYEQFF. V usage is TRBV20-1 and J usage is TRBJ2-1; the match to TRBD2 covers 11 bases. Germline-derived CDR1 and CDR2 are DFQATT and SNEGSKA (reference sequence). V lost 6 bases and J lost 8; bases outside the gene matches: 12. The CDR3 is made up of 15 amino acids.

The chain recombines TRBV5-6 with TRBJ2-2; perhaps TRBD2 as D (5 bases). There are 16 residues in the CDR3. Trimming stripped 0 bases from V and 0 bases from J, with 9 bases between. Germline V gene data show CDR1 as SGHDT and CDR2 as YYEEEE. DNA for the CDR3: TGTGCCAGCAGCTTGGCCACGGAGGCGAACACCGGGGAGCTGTTTTTT. This sequence encodes CASSLATEANTGELFF.